These 10 T cell receptor beta chains were all obtained from the same sample, sequenced in a study of blood T cell repertoires in COVID-19. Assay used: immunoSEQ multiplex PCR; TCRdb lists only in-frame clones, some missing. The sample holds about 80,000 clones; around 80% are singletons and the top ten take approximately 33%. The sequenced material came from peripheral blood. Source of these receptors: a woman between 70 and 85 years old with acute or convalescent COVID-19.

The rearrangement joins TRBV6-5 to TRBJ2-7; 10 nucleotides match TRBD1. CDR1 and CDR2 (germline): MNHEY, SVGAGI. There are 16 residues in the CDR3. V dropped 4 bases and J dropped 3; count of bases not matched to a gene: 9. The CDR3 loop is CASSLSLGQGDYEQYF. The DNA for the CDR3 is TGTGCCAGCAGTTTATCACTCGGACAGGGGGACTACGAGCAGTACTTC.

This chain uses TRBV20-1 with TRBJ2-3; no clear D gene. Germline CDR1 is DFQATT and CDR2 is SNEGSKA (reference sequence). The CDR3 sequence is 13 residues long. With 3 bases removed from V and 0 bases from J, the gap between germline ends came to 7 bases. The CDR3 loop reads CSASPGSTDTQYF. The CDR3 coding sequence is TGCAGTGCTAGTCCCGGGAGCACAGATACGCAGTATTTT.

This chain connects TRBV20-1 to TRBJ2-7, with D possibly TRBD2 on 6 matching bases. V lost 3 bases and J lost 4, with 13 bases in between. Germline V gives CDR1 DFQATT, CDR2 SNEGSKA (reference sequence). The CDR3 consists of 13 residues. CDR3: CSASRRDRYEQYF. CDR3 nucleotide sequence: TGCAGTGCTAGTCGGCGGGACCGGTACGAGCAGTACTTC.

This sequence joins TRBV25-1 and TRBJ1-2; 7 bases agree with TRBD1. This CDR3 has 15 residues. V lost 3 bases, J lost 3 bases, and 7 bases stayed unmatched. The germline gives CDR1 MGHDK, CDR2 SYGVNS. The CDR3 coding sequence is TGTGCCAGCAGTGAGGACACAGGGGCGGACTATGGCTACACCTTC. Translating gives CASSEDTGADYGYTF.

A word on this clone: A junction boundary mismatches the germline segment, possibly from a read error. The V and J genes are TRBV3-1 (or the pseudogene TRBV3-2) and TRBJ2-4; TRBD1 is a possible D gene (5 bases). The germline V gene has CDR1 LGHDT and CDR2 YNNKEL (reference sequence). CDR3 size: 14 residues. The CDR3 nucleotides are TGTGCCAGCAGCCAAGATGATGAGGCCTCCCTCAGGGACTTC. Amino acid sequence: CASSQDDEASLRDF.

The J gene is TRBJ1-4, the V gene TRBV10-3; possible D gene TRBD1, 5 bases. Germline V gene sequence: CDR1 ENHRY, CDR2 SYGVKD. V dropped 4 bases and J dropped 0 bases, with 9 bases sitting between them. The CDR3 length is 15 residues. The CDR3 region is CAISVDISTNEKLFF. CDR3 sequence (DNA): TGTGCCATCAGTGTGGACATATCAACTAATGAAAAACTGTTTTTT.

The CDR3 reads CASSVRSKETQYF. The DNA of the CDR3 is TGTGCCAGCAGCGTAAGGAGTAAAGAGACCCAGTACTTC. The chain couples TRBV9 to TRBJ2-5; D call uncertain. This CDR3 contains 13 residues. The ends were cut back, 1 base at V and 3 bases at J, with 7 bases in the middle. Per germline, CDR1 SGDLS and CDR2 YYNGEE.

The chain links TRBV4-1 to TRBJ1-2, with 8 positions matching TRBD1. V lost 3 bases to trimming and J lost 8 bases; unmatched junction nucleotides: 8. This CDR3 contains 14 residues. Germline V lookup: CDR1 MGHRA, CDR2 YSYEKL. CDR3 residues: CASSHPTGGVGYTF. The CDR3 DNA is TGCGCCAGCAGCCACCCCACAGGGGGAGTAGGCTACACCTTC.

V gene TRBV24-1 combines with J gene TRBJ2-5; TRBD1 matches 10 bases. The CDR3 has 15 amino acids. Germline CDR1 is KGHDR and CDR2 is SFDVKD. Trimming cost V 7 bases and J 5 bases; bases outside gene matches: 9. CDR3 amino acids: CATSGRDRGRETQYF. The DNA for the CDR3 is TGTGCCACCAGCGGGAGGGACAGGGGCCGTGAGACCCAGTACTTC.

The rearrangement uses TRBV27 and TRBJ2-7; TRBD2 matches 7 bases. The CDR3 totals 13 residues. Germline values: CDR1 MNHEY, CDR2 SMNVEV (reference sequence). Trimming removed 6 bases from V and 6 bases from J; junction bases left unmatched: 8. The CDR3 DNA sequence: TGTGCCAGCAGCCCCATGGGAGGGTCCGAGCAGTACTTC. This translates into CASSPMGGSEQYF.